Listed below are T cell receptor beta chains from one sample, sequenced in a study of CD8 T cells in Susac syndrome. TCRdb recomputed calls from the immunoSEQ multiplex PCR reads with MiXCR, one row per CDR3 protein. The table lists about 120,000 distinct CDR3 sequences, 85% to 95% of them singletons. Sequenced input: CD4+ T cells from PBMCs. The receptors shown here come from a human donor with multiple sclerosis. CDR3s include the opening cysteine and the closing phenylalanine or tryptophan. D genes are given only for firm matches. Size is omitted from some rows. Given values are once, few, many or a class for expanded clones.

D gene,J gene,clone size,V gene,CDR3 protein,CDR3 DNA
.,TRBJ1-2,.,TRBV3-1,CASGGGVDGYTF,TGTGCCAGCGGGGGCGGCGTGGATGGCTACACCTTC
.,TRBJ1-5,once,TRBV6-1,CASSEAAGPNQPQHF,TGTGCCAGCAGTGAAGCGGCAGGGCCTAATCAGCCCCAGCATTTT
.,TRBJ2-3,.,TRBV5-1,CASSLVTGRTDTQYF,TGCGCCAGCAGCTTGGTAACAGGGCGCACAGATACGCAGTATTTT
.,TRBJ2-7,.,TRBV28,CASSHNMGGPTYEQYF,TGTGCCAGCAGCCATAATATGGGGGGCCCAACCTACGAGCAGTACTTC
.,TRBJ2-3,.,TRBV12-3/TRBV12-4,CASSLEGWRTQYF,TGTGCCAGCAGTTTGGAGGGCTGGCGCACGCAGTATTTT
TRBD2,TRBJ2-2,.,TRBV12-3/TRBV12-4,CASSLPLAGGDTGELFF,TGTGCCAGCAGTTTACCACTAGCGGGGGGGGACACCGGGGAGCTGTTTTTT
TRBD2,TRBJ2-7,.,TRBV20-1,CSAMYASGAYSYEQYF,TGCAGTGCTATGTACGCTAGCGGGGCCTACTCCTACGAGCAGTACTTC
TRBD1,TRBJ2-2,.,TRBV3-1,CASSPWTGLNTGELFF,TGTGCCAGCAGCCCTTGGACAGGGCTTAACACCGGGGAGCTGTTTTTT
.,TRBJ2-7,.,TRBV7-8,CASSPGGLPYEQYF,TGTGCCAGCAGCCCTGGAGGGTTGCCCTACGAGCAGTACTTC
TRBD1,TRBJ1-5,.,TRBV5-1,CASSVTSGGQPQHF,TGCGCCAGCAGCGTGACCTCAGGGGGTCAGCCCCAGCATTTT
.,TRBJ1-3,once,TRBV12-3/TRBV12-4,CASSFTTLDSGNTIYF,TGTGCCAGCAGTTTCACAACACTTGACTCTGGAAACACCATATATTTT
.,TRBJ1-2,.,TRBV25-1,CASSEQGQYGYTF,TGTGCCAGCAGTGAACAGGGCCAATATGGCTACACCTTC
.,TRBJ1-5,.,TRBV5-1,CASSSGDSNQPQHF,TGCGCCAGCAGCTCAGGGGATAGCAATCAGCCCCAGCATTTT
.,TRBJ1-2,.,TRBV6-5,CASSRANYGYTF,TGTGCCAGCAGTAGGGCCAACTATGGCTACACCTTC
.,TRBJ1-2,.,TRBV6-5,CASRTPGNYGYTF,TGTGCCAGCAGGACTCCAGGGAACTATGGCTACACCTTC
TRBD1,TRBJ2-7,.,TRBV5-4,CASSTQGADEQYF,TGTGCCAGCAGCACACAGGGGGCGGACGAGCAGTACTTC
.,TRBJ1-6,.,TRBV30,CAWRDIGGRNSPLHF,TGTGCCTGGAGGGATATTGGGGGCCGGAATTCACCCCTCCACTTT
TRBD1,TRBJ2-2,.,TRBV5-4,CASSRDSTNTGELFF,TGTGCCAGCAGCCGGGACAGTACAAACACCGGGGAGCTGTTTTTT
.,TRBJ2-5,.,TRBV20-1,CSAVTGVRETQYF,TGCAGTGCTGTGACTGGGGTCCGGGAGACCCAGTACTTC
TRBD2,TRBJ2-3,.,TRBV7-9,CASSLSGGRPTDTQYF,TGTGCCAGCAGCTTAAGCGGGGGGCGTCCCACAGATACGCAGTATTTT
.,TRBJ1-2,.,TRBV19,CASSRQGHYGYTF,TGTGCCAGTAGTAGGCAAGGGCACTATGGCTACACCTTC
.,TRBJ1-5,once,TRBV4-3,CASSQVGGHSNQPQHF,TGCGCCAGCAGCCAAGTAGGGGGACATAGCAATCAGCCCCAGCATTTT
TRBD2,TRBJ2-7,.,TRBV3-1,CASSHHGLAGVYEQYF,TGTGCCAGCAGCCATCACGGACTAGCGGGGGTCTACGAGCAGTACTTC
.,TRBJ1-3,.,TRBV19,CASRPTTGTRSSGNTIYF,TGTGCCAGTAGACCGACCACAGGGACCAGGAGCTCTGGAAACACCATATATTTT
TRBD2,TRBJ2-3,.,TRBV7-9,CASSGRGGVIGTDTQYF,TGTGCCAGCTCAGGGCGGGGGGGCGTGATTGGCACAGATACGCAGTATTTT
.,TRBJ1-6,.,TRBV2,CASTPDRDSPLHF,TGTGCCAGCACCCCGGACCGAGACTCACCCCTCCACTTT
TRBD1,TRBJ2-7,.,TRBV28,CASRWTGPLSYEQYF,TGTGCCAGCCGCTGGACAGGGCCCCTCTCCTACGAGCAGTACTTC
.,TRBJ1-5,.,TRBV20-1,CSARDSGRVGGAQHF,TGCAGTGCTAGAGATTCGGGACGGGTCGGTGGGGCCCAGCATTTT
.,TRBJ2-3,.,TRBV3-1,CASSQGFSTDTQYF,TGTGCCAGCAGCCAGGGCTTTAGCACAGATACGCAGTATTTT
TRBD1,TRBJ2-5,.,TRBV4-1,CASSPGQGGPQETQYF,TGCGCCAGCAGCCCGGGACAGGGCGGCCCCCAAGAGACCCAGTACTTC
.,TRBJ1-6,.,TRBV4-2,CASGRELNSPLHF,TGTGCCAGCGGACGTGAACTTAATTCACCCCTCCACTTT
TRBD1,TRBJ1-2,.,TRBV6-5,CASSYSTGQGYGYTF,TGTGCCAGCAGTTACTCGACGGGACAGGGCTATGGCTACACCTTC
.,TRBJ1-3,.,TRBV7-2,CASSPIGSSGNTIYF,TGTGCCAGCAGCCCGATAGGGAGCTCTGGAAACACCATATATTTT
.,TRBJ2-5,.,TRBV6-1,CASSESIGVPETQYF,TGTGCCAGCAGTGAATCCATAGGGGTCCCAGAGACCCAGTACTTC
.,TRBJ1-5,.,TRBV6-5,CASSYSGYSNQPQHF,TGTGCCAGCAGTTACTCGGGATATAGCAATCAGCCCCAGCATTTT
TRBD2,TRBJ2-1,.,TRBV7-8,CASSLGRGAYNEQFF,TGTGCCAGCAGCTTAGGGCGGGGGGCGTACAATGAGCAGTTCTTC
TRBD1,TRBJ1-4,.,TRBV3-1,CASSPWTGEKLFF,TGTGCCAGCAGCCCTTGGACAGGGGAAAAACTGTTTTTT
TRBD1,TRBJ1-1,.,TRBV7-6,CASSSSTGQSTEAFF,TGTGCCAGCAGCTCCTCTACGGGACAGTCGACGGAAGCTTTCTTT
.,TRBJ1-1,.,TRBV6-4,CASSEQGSGTEAFF,TGTGCCAGCAGTGAACAGGGTTCGGGCACTGAAGCTTTCTTT
.,TRBJ1-1,.,TRBV2,CASRAGSSLAFF,TGTGCCAGCAGGGCAGGGAGTTCTCTCGCTTTCTTT
.,TRBJ1-5,.,TRBV30,CAWSGQGNQPQHF,TGTGCCTGGAGTGGACAGGGCAATCAGCCCCAGCATTTT
.,TRBJ1-5,.,TRBV25-1,CASSESQGDRPQHF,TGTGCCAGCAGTGAATCTCAAGGGGATAGGCCCCAGCATTTT
TRBD1,TRBJ1-5,.,TRBV24-1,CATSVGDSNQPQHF,TGTGCCACCAGTGTCGGGGACAGTAATCAGCCCCAGCATTTT
.,TRBJ2-5,.,TRBV20-1,CSARGGALETQYF,TGCAGTGCTAGAGGGGGGGCCTTAGAGACCCAGTACTTC
.,TRBJ2-2,.,TRBV29-1,CSVEGRVGTGELFF,TGCAGCGTTGAAGGCAGGGTGGGCACCGGGGAGCTGTTTTTT
.,TRBJ1-2,once,TRBV5-1,CASSPGTEKGYTF,TGCGCCAGCAGCCCCGGGACTGAGAAGGGCTACACCTTC
.,TRBJ1-5,.,TRBV3-1,CASSVQGVQPQHF,TGTGCCAGCAGCGTCCAGGGTGTTCAGCCCCAGCATTTT
TRBD1,TRBJ2-7,.,TRBV20-1,CSARGYRGKGEQYF,TGCAGTGCTAGAGGTTACAGGGGAAAAGGCGAGCAGTACTTC
TRBD1,TRBJ2-7,once,TRBV12-3/TRBV12-4,CASSFRDRGFEQYF,TGTGCCAGCAGTTTTAGGGACAGGGGATTCGAGCAGTACTTC
TRBD1,TRBJ1-2,.,TRBV4-3,CASSPDPGTGWRGYTF,TGCGCCAGCAGCCCTGACCCAGGGACAGGGTGGCGTGGCTACACCTTC